This T cell receptor beta chain was retrieved from a study of early T cells in non-severe SARS-CoV-2 infection. Study observations and caveats: Database matching using VDJdb favored anti-spike CD8 responses, with private and CD4 specificities left missing.

As for this clonotype: What it binds is unknown.

CDR3 length equals 13 residues. Trimming removed 1 base at V and 7 bases at J, with 9 bases between. Germline V gene data show CDR1 as SGHRS and CDR2 as YFSETQ. Unique molecular identifiers tagged individual cDNA molecules. MiXCR, applied by TCRdb to the 5' RACE reads, yields one record per CDR3 protein. Counted here are about 50,000 distinct CDR3 sequences, around 10% occurring once; the ten biggest clones make up about 2.4%. This TCR came from an adult who was a healthcare worker with PCR-confirmed SARS-CoV-2 infection or an uninfected control (not recorded which). The chain uses TRBV5-1 and TRBJ2-1; tentative D call: TRBD2 (5 bases). The sample was whole blood, taken at baseline. CDR3 nucleotide sequence: TGCGCCAGCAGCTTGCAGGACTTAAATGAGCAGTTCTTC. Its protein product is CASSLQDLNEQFF.